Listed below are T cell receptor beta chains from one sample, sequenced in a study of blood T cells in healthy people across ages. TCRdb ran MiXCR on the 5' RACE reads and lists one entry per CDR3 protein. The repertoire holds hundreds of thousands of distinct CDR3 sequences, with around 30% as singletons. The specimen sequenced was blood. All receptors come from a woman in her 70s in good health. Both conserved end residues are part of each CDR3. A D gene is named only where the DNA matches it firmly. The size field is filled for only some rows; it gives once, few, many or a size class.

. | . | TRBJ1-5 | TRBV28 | CASSAPSRVGSGRPQHF | TGTGCCAGCAGTGCCCCATCCAGGGTAGGATCGGGTCGGCCCCAGCATTTT
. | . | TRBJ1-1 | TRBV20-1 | CSAIVLTRDTEAFF | TGCAGTGCTATTGTTTTGACCCGGGACACTGAAGCTTTCTTT
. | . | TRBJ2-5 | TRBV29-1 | CSGAQGIGETQYF | TGCAGCGGTGCACAGGGAATCGGGGAGACCCAGTACTTC
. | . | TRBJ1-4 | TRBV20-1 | CSAGAPTLEKLFF | TGCAGTGCGGGGGCGCCCACCCTTGAAAAACTGTTTTTT
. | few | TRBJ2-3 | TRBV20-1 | CSAVLGGNTQYF | TGCAGTGCTGTCCTCGGGGGAAATACGCAGTATTTT
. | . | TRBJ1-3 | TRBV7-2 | CASSPGRYSGNTIYF | TGTGCCAGCAGCCCAGGACGGTATTCTGGAAACACCATATATTTT
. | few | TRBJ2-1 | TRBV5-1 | CASSPSVQPNEQFF | TGCGCCAGCAGTCCGTCGGTCCAGCCCAATGAGCAGTTCTTC
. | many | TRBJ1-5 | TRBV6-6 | CATWPAGEGQPQHF | TGTGCCACCTGGCCCGCAGGGGAGGGCCAGCCCCAGCATTTT
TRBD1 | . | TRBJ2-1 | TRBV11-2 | CASSASTGSRSYNEQFF | TGTGCCAGCAGCGCATCGACAGGGTCCCGCTCCTACAATGAGCAGTTCTTC
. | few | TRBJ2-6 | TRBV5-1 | CASSLVFSGANVLTF | TGCGCCAGCAGCTTGGTTTTCTCTGGGGCCAACGTCCTGACTTTC
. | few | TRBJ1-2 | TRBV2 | CASSEGLGRAESDPYTF | TGTGCCAGCAGTGAAGGCCTCGGGAGGGCGGAATCGGACCCCTACACCTTC
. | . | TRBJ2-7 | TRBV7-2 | CASSFVGQGYEQYF | TGTGCCAGCAGTTTTGTGGGGCAAGGCTACGAGCAGTACTTC
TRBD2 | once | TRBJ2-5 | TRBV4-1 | CASSQVGLAGYQEAQYF | TGCGCCAGCAGCCAAGTGGGACTAGCGGGGTACCAAGAGGCCCAGTACTTC
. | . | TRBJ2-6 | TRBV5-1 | CASSIGHSGANVPTF | TGCGCCAGCAGCATAGGACATTCTGGGGCCAACGTCCCGACTTTC
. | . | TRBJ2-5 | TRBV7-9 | CASSSNDAREETQYF | TGTGCCAGCAGCTCCAACGATGCACGAGAAGAGACCCAGTACTTC
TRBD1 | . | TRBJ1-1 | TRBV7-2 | CASSLYRGRDTEAFF | TGTGCCAGCAGCTTATACAGGGGGCGGGACACTGAAGCTTTCTTT
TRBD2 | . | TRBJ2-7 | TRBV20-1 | CSAKKAGAVEQYF | TGCAGTGCTAAAAAAGCGGGAGCGGTCGAGCAGTACTTC
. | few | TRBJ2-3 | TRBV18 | CASSPGLSRTDTQYF | TGTGCCAGCTCACCTGGACTGAGCCGCACAGATACGCAGTATTTT
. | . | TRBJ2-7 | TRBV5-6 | CASSLMRGTYEQYF | TGTGCCAGCAGCTTGATGCGGGGCACCTACGAGCAGTACTTC
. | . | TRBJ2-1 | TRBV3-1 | CASSRLGGLVNEQFF | TGTGCCAGCAGCCGCCTCGGGGGGCTGGTGAATGAGCAGTTCTTC
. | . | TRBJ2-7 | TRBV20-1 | CSANLLGGEGSYEQYF | TGCAGTGCCAACCTCTTAGGGGGAGAGGGATCCTACGAGCAGTACTTC
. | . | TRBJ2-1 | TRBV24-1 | CATSSNVDGREQFF | TGTGCCACCAGTTCTAACGTCGACGGCCGTGAGCAGTTCTTC
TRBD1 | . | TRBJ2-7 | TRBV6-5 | CASRLDRATYEQYF | TGTGCCAGCAGATTGGACAGGGCCACCTACGAGCAGTACTTC
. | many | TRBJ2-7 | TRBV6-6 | CASRITDEQYF | TGTGCCAGCAGGATAACAGACGAGCAGTACTTC
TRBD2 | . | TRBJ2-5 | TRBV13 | CASSPQGLAEETQYF | TGTGCCAGCAGCCCCCAAGGACTAGCGGAAGAGACCCAGTACTTC
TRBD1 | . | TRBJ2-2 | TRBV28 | CASRRRTGGFRGELFF | TGTGCCAGCAGACGACGGACAGGGGGGTTTCGCGGGGAGCTGTTTTTT
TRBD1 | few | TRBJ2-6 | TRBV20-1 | CSALTGTVRRYPGANVLTF | TGCAGTGCGTTAACCGGGACAGTTCGGCGTTACCCTGGGGCCAACGTCCTGACTTTC
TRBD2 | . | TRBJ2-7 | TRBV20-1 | CSARPSGAPYEQYF | TGCAGTGCTAGGCCTAGCGGGGCCCCCTACGAGCAGTACTTC
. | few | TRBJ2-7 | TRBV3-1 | CASRNSGTAYEQYF | TGTGCCAGCAGGAATTCCGGGACGGCCTACGAGCAGTACTTC
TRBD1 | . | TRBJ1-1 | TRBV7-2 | CASRKAGQANTEAFF | TGTGCCAGCAGAAAAGCGGGACAGGCCAACACTGAAGCTTTCTTT
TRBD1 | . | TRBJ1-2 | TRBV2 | CASSSGTGPYGYTF | TGTGCCAGCAGTAGCGGGACAGGGCCCTATGGCTACACCTTC
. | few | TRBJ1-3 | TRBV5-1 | CASMRQPTSGNTIYF | TGCGCCAGCATGAGGCAGCCTACCTCTGGAAACACCATATATTTT
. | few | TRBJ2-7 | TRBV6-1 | CASSEMAGAAYEQYF | TGTGCCAGCAGTGAAATGGCCGGGGCCGCCTACGAGCAGTACTTC
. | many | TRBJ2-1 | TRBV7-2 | CASRVGGTEQFF | TGTGCCAGCAGGGTCGGAGGGACTGAGCAGTTCTTC
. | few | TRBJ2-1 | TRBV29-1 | CATLSSYNEQFF | TGCGCCACTCTTAGCTCCTACAATGAGCAGTTCTTC
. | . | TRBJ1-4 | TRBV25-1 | CASSDARTAESEKLFF | TGTGCCAGCAGTGATGCTAGGACAGCAGAAAGTGAAAAACTGTTTTTT
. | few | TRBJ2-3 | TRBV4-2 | CASSQPSGDPVGGHIPTQYF | TGTGCCAGCAGCCAGCCAAGTGGAGACCCGGTCGGTGGACATATTCCTACGCAGTATTTT
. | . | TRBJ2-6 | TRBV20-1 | CSAPQSGANILTF | TGCAGTGCCCCTCAGTCTGGGGCCAACATCCTGACTTTC
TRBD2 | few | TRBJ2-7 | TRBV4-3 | CASSQNYPSGVYEQYF | TGCGCCAGCAGCCAGAATTACCCTAGCGGGGTCTACGAGCAGTACTTC
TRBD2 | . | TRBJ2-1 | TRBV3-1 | CASSQGAGGSYNEQFF | TGTGCCAGCAGCCAAGGGGCGGGAGGCTCCTACAATGAGCAGTTCTTC
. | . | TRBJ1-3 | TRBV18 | CASSQLDAGSTIYF | TGTGCCAGCTCACAACTAGACGCTGGAAGCACCATATATTTT
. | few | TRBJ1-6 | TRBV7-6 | CASSLRQALNSPLHF | TGTGCCAGCAGCTTGAGGCAGGCCCTCAATTCACCCCTCCACTTT
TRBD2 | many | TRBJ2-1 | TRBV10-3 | CAIGGAAGGEQFF | TGTGCCATCGGGGGGGCAGCGGGAGGTGAGCAGTTCTTC
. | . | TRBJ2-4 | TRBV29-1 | CSVVEGRSWAKNIQYF | TGCAGCGTTGTAGAGGGGCGGAGTTGGGCCAAAAACATTCAGTACTTC
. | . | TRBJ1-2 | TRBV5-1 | CASSLEAGFGYTF | TGCGCCAGCAGCTTGGAAGCAGGGTTTGGCTACACCTTC
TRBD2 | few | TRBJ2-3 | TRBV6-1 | CASSAGLANTDTQYF | TGTGCCAGCAGCGCGGGACTAGCTAACACAGATACGCAGTATTTT
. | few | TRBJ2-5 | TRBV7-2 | CASSYRRGETQYF | TGTGCCAGCAGCTATAGGAGGGGGGAGACCCAGTACTTC
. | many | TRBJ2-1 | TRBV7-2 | CASSPHGGAWNEQFF | TGTGCCAGCAGCCCTCACGGGGGCGCATGGAATGAGCAGTTCTTC